Listed here are 9 T cell receptor beta chains from one sample, sequenced in a study of blood T cell repertoires in COVID-19 (dated by TCRdb to between 2020 and 2021). Preparation of the library involved the immunoSEQ multiplex PCR assay. As stored in TCRdb, this immuneACCESS dataset retains in-frame rearrangements with V and J assigned. A fraction of the clones does not appear; measured against another copy, unresolved V genes explain less than half of the discrepancy, and the remainder lacks a known reason. The sample table shows a few hundred thousand clones, and about 90% are seen once. Jointly, the top ten make up 10% of the sample. Sequencing used peripheral blood. These receptors originate from a young woman with COVID-19, enrolled during active disease.

The rearrangement uses TRBV7-2 and TRBJ1-6; D perhaps matches TRBD1 (6 bases). Looked up from germline, CDR1 is SGHTA and CDR2 is FQGNSA. Trimming left V 5 bases short and J 7 bases short, with 15 bases between. The length of the CDR3 is 15 residues. CDR3 loop: CASSLPPRGNSPLHF. The CDR3, as DNA: TGTGCCAGCAGCCTGCCCCCGAGGGGGAATTCACCCCTCCACTTT.

The chain joins TRBV25-1 to TRBJ2-3; 10 positions agree with TRBD1. Trimming removed 8 bases from V and 3 bases from J; junction bases left unmatched: 2. This CDR3 comprises 13 residues. Germline values: CDR1 MGHDK, CDR2 SYGVNS. CDR3 protein: CASGTGVTDTQYF. In nucleotides, the CDR3 is TGTGCCAGCGGGACAGGGGTGACAGATACGCAGTATTTT.

The V call is TRBV3-1 (or the pseudogene TRBV3-2), the J call TRBJ2-1; D uncertain. This CDR3 is built from 17 residues. Germline V gene sequence: CDR1 LGHDT, CDR2 YNNKEL (reference sequence). The germline V and J ends were trimmed by 4 bases and 0 bases, with 16 bases remaining between them. CDR3 protein: CASSPSWLPNSYNEQFF. As DNA, the CDR3 is TGTGCCAGCAGCCCTTCTTGGCTCCCCAACTCCTACAATGAGCAGTTCTTC.

The chain recombines TRBV28 with TRBJ1-5; D is unclear. V lost 6 bases to trimming and J lost 3 bases, with 15 bases between them. The CDR3 covers 15 residues. Germline CDR1 MDHEN, CDR2 SYDVKM. For the CDR3, the DNA is TGTGCCAGCAGACCCCTATCGGGAGTCAATCAGCCCCAGCATTTT. Translating it yields CASRPLSGVNQPQHF.

The chain combines TRBV7-6 with TRBJ1-1; 9 bases agree with TRBD1. V shed 5 bases, J shed 5 bases, and the junction held 3 bases outside the gene matches. This CDR3 is built from 13 residues. Per germline, CDR1 SGHVS and CDR2 FNYEAQ. The CDR3 region has the DNA TGTGCCAGCAGCCAGGGGACAGGGACTGAAGCTTTCTTT. Translated: CASSQGTGTEAFF.

The gene calls are TRBV19 and TRBJ1-5; D possibly corresponds to TRBD1 (5 bases). Per germline, CDR1 LNHDA and CDR2 SQIVND (reference sequence). CDR3 length: 14 residues. Trimming cost V 5 bases and J 2 bases, with 10 bases left between them. The CDR3 region is CASSQGNGNQPQHF. DNA for the CDR3: TGTGCCAGTAGTCAGGGAAATGGCAATCAGCCCCAGCATTTT.

V gene TRBV19 combines with J gene TRBJ1-5; D is possibly TRBD1 (6 bases). The CDR3 runs 14 residues. With 7 bases removed from V and 6 bases from J, the gap between germline ends came to 16 bases. Germline CDR1 reads LNHDA; CDR2 reads SQIVND (reference sequence). In nucleotides, the CDR3 is TGTGCCAGTACGGGTGCCGGGGACACTCAGCCCCAGCATTTT. Amino acids: CASTGAGDTQPQHF. Together with reference TRBV19 and TRBJ1-5, the CDR3 gives the full variable domain: DGGITQSPKYLFRKEGQNVTLSCEQNLNHDAMYWYRQDPGQGLRLIYYSQIVNDFQKGDIAEGYSVSREKKESFPLTVTSAQKNPTAFYLCASTGAGDTQPQHFGDGTRLSIL.

This sequence joins TRBV18 and TRBJ2-2; possible D gene TRBD1, 6 bases. The CDR3 is made up of 15 amino acids. V was clipped by 3 bases and J by 4 bases, with 12 bases between them. The germline CDR1 and CDR2 sequences are KGHSH and LQKENI. The chain's CDR3 is CASSPGGSSTGELFF. CDR3 sequence (DNA): TGTGCCAGCTCACCTGGGGGCTCGAGCACCGGGGAGCTGTTTTTT.

This sequence joins TRBV18 and TRBJ2-5, with D perhaps TRBD1 (6 bases). The CDR3 spans 15 residues. Per the germline V gene, CDR1 is KGHSH and CDR2 is LQKENI. Trimming removed 2 bases at V and 2 bases at J, with 12 bases between. CDR3 loop: CASSPTGLGQETQYF. The CDR3 nucleotides read TGTGCCAGCTCACCAACAGGGTTAGGGCAAGAGACCCAGTACTTC.